The present T cell receptor beta chain was sequenced within a study of shared clonotypes between healthy human individuals (dated by TCRdb to the early 2020s). Regarding the study in general: The cohort comprised a couple of women and a few men aged 18 to 49 years. Blood TCR repertoires of roughly 5 healthy adults were deeply sequenced to estimate repertoire size and the extent of clonotype sharing between individuals. Libraries were prepared and TCR repertoires were sequenced by different laboratories using diverse techniques, in order to increase sequencing depth and limit assay-specific biases. Leukapheresis yielded between about 0.85 and 9.5 billion PBMCs per donor. Per donor, three plates each were used for CD4 naive and CD4 memory, two for CD8 naive, and one for CD8 memory. Points the paper makes about the study in general: About 4.5% of naive CD4, 3.5% of naive CD8, roughly 2.4% of memory CD4, and around 0.4% of memory CD8 clonotypes were shared across several donors. Based on pairwise subsampling, the degree of clonotype sharing among donors was expected to be affected by sequencing depth. Only blood was sampled, and tissue TCR repertoires likely differ from those in blood. Rarefaction of sorted-subset datasets indicated incomplete sequencing despite the large sequencing depth. Naive subsets generally had larger estimated clonotype richness than memory subsets did. Clonotypes shared by all four sorted-subset donors showed higher generation probabilities than non-shared clonotypes. The genetic and exposure-history diversity represented was limited by the small number of donors.

Remarks on this clone: What antigen it recognizes has not been identified. No base qualities exist here, and no much larger clone lies one base off it.

Using the deep immunoSEQ assay, TCR CDR3 regions were amplified from genomic DNA by multiplex PCR. Extracted genomic DNA from each cell subset was distributed evenly across all wells of several immunoSEQ 96-well plates, and each plate was treated as a replicate. For sorted subsets, approximately 0.2 ug of genomic DNA, equivalent to around 29,000 T cell genomes, went into each replicate PCR. The purified libraries were quantified using a Qubit 3.0 fluorometer, sized with a Bioanalyzer 2100, and then quantified again using the KAPA Library Quantification kit. Every immunoSEQ 96-well plate was sequenced on a dedicated single-read 150-cycle Illumina NextSeq 550 flow cell. The original pipeline was this. Because the immunoSEQ output included only junctional sequences and no quality scores, the filtering could not be the same as the filtering used for full-length reads. To assign V/J genes and CDR3, sequences were annotated using PyIR, a Python wrapper for IgBLAST v1.9, with IMGT germline references. Reads were filtered out if the reads had weak V/J assignments (E-value above 1e-6), no CDR3, stop codons, out-of-frame junctions, or ambiguous translated residues. V3J clonotypes were defined by identical inferred V gene, J gene, and CDR3 amino acid sequence. Percentage overlap between repertoires was calculated by dividing the number of shared unique clonotypes by the size of the smaller repertoire. Three approaches were used to assess repertoire richness: RTK rarefaction, the Chao1 estimator, and Recon v2.1 estimates of unobserved clonotypes. Generation probabilities were computed with OLGA for all TCRbeta clonotypes obtained by the gDNA method from four donors. This is the immuneACCESS table as TCRdb keeps it, with only in-frame sequences that have V and J called. A part of the clones is gone; compared with another copy, unresolved V genes explain less than half, and the rest is unexplained. V and J calls and clone size are those listed in that table; D and trimming were worked out from the DNA. The sample data list nearly 1 million clones, and 76% of these were observed just once. The top ten constitute nearly 1.5% of the sample.

The donors were healthy, HIV-negative adults with no recently reported acute infections or vaccinations. All donors were Caucasian adults living in Nashville, Tennessee, USA. CD4+ T cells were enriched by magnetic negative selection, after which naive cells were positively selected on CD45RA and the negative fraction was taken as the memory subset. Blood was obtained by leukapheresis, after which PBMCs were separated by Ficoll-Histopaque density gradient centrifugation and cryopreserved in liquid nitrogen vapor phase. Purity and quantity of every magnetically sorted T cell population were checked by analytical flow cytometry. Each sorted fraction had its genomic DNA isolated and then quantified by UV absorbance on a Nanodrop 2000c. Per the germline V gene, KGHSY is the CDR1 and FQNENV is the CDR2. The CDR3 covers 14 residues, taking in both the cysteine and the phenylalanine. The kept DNA is CDR3 alone, 42 bases in frame from the first base. V is reduced by 2 bases and J by 10 bases, leaving a spacing of 12 bases between them.

The chain joins TRBV16 to TRBJ1-6, with TRBD1 as a weak D call on 5 bases. Material: memory CD4+ T cells sorted from blood. This sample's cell subset or site label indicates: CD45RA-negative fraction. The clonotype comes from a man between 18 and 29 years old in good health. The base sequence is TGTGCCAGCAGCCAAAGGCAGGGAGGATCACCCCTCCACTTT. Translation gives CASSQRQGGSPLHF.